The entry below gives a single T cell receptor beta chain sequence along with its context. What it binds is unknown. The sample comes from a study of chemoradiotherapy in HPV16-positive cancers. Germline V gene lookup returns CDR1 SGHAT and CDR2 FQNNGV. The CDR3 runs 14 residues. Trimming stripped 0 bases from V and 4 bases from J, with 9 bases between. Overall study findings and caveats: In HPV16-positive patients, HPV-responsive T-cell expansion tracked better recurrence-free survival.

The assay was immunoSEQ multiplex PCR, and TCRdb's table has in-frame clones only and misses some. The table records 5,000 or so clones, just under 95% of them present only once. Specimen collection occurred from a patient who underwent chemoradiotherapy. The receptor comes from a human donor with HPV-associated anogenital cancer. This chain joins TRBV11-2 and TRBJ2-5, with D uncertain. Written as DNA, the CDR3 is TGTGCCAGCAGCTTAGATCCAGGTACAGAGACCCAGTACTTC. It yields the protein CASSLDPGTETQYF.